This T cell receptor (beta chain) is drawn from a study of blood T cells in healthy people across ages (dated by TCRdb to 2013 to 2016). Background for the entire study: In model experiments, roughly one uniquely barcoded TCR beta cDNA molecule per two T cells was captured by template switching. To avoid experimental bias, donors of different ages were distributed randomly across sequencing lanes. The study analyzed two additional independent replicas of 1 million unique cDNA reads from the same blood draw for two donors, one aged 18 to 30 and one aged 80 or older. Using deep sequencing normalized with unique cDNA molecular identifiers, the study measured how TCR beta repertoire diversity changes with age. The donors were divided into four age groups: young (average about 16 years), middle-aged (approximately 39), aged (approximately 62) and long-lived (about 79). Here is what the overall study found, with its caveats: Because the CMV infection status of the donors was unknown, age-related changes in expanded clonotypes may potentially have been confounded. As age increased, observed TCR beta diversity per million T cells dropped in a roughly linear way, and a significant reduction was already evident by age about 36. A strong correlation was found between observed TCR beta diversity and the percentage of naive T cells measured by flow cytometry. Estimates of total diversity from one million sequenced T cells were regarded as lower bounds and underestimates. Because profiling used bulk unsorted PBMCs, naive and antigen-experienced compartments could not be compared conclusively. The long-lived group showed more naive CD4+ T cells, fewer expanded clones and increased TCR diversity than the aged group, suggesting age selection.

Donors were approximately 42 systemically healthy Caucasian individuals from Russia aged roughly 6 to 90 years. Each donor gave around 9.5 milliliters of peripheral blood, collected into EDTA-treated Vacutainer tubes. Ficoll-Paque density-gradient centrifugation was used to isolate PBMCs, with at least 6.5 million obtained per sample. Trizol reagent was used to extract total RNA from the PBMCs, yielding at least 5 micrograms per sample. Naive CD45RAhigh/CD27high T cell percentages were measured by flow cytometry on a PBMC aliquot from every donor. The library relied on 5' RACE. Sequencing instrument: Illumina HiSeq 2500. The second PCR ran for about 6 to 12 cycles and used a J-beta primer mix along with a sample-barcoded 5' primer. A unique molecular identifier was introduced onto each TCR beta cDNA molecule by a template-switch 5' adaptor carrying 12 random nucleotides. Each sample yielded at least 2.5 million CDR3-containing paired-end reads. First-strand cDNA synthesis was performed from all RNA using the Mint cDNA synthesis kit, with priming by a TRBC-specific oligonucleotide. All cDNA was treated with uracil-DNA glycosylase and then went through a first 18-cycle PCR with the universal primers M1SS and BC2_uni_R. The study's own analysis went as follows. Each sample was normalized by randomly selecting 1 million high-quality reads, each carrying a distinct molecular identifier. Instead of being binned into consensus sequences, reads with shared molecular identifiers were discarded. MiTCR, run with a Q25 quality threshold and the strictest error-elimination algorithm, handled CDR3 identification, clonotype clustering and error correction. Lower-bound total TCR beta diversity was estimated with a nonparametric unseen species model using Euler transformation. TCRdb reprocessing: public reads trimmed at Q25 with fastp, clones called with MiXCR, in-frame beta chains kept. CDR3 protein duplicates are merged, each entry listing the most common genes and DNA. These V and J calls are TCRdb output, not the study's own analysis. The sample contains about 640,000 distinct CDR3 sequences, approximately 59% of them found a single time. The top ten hold over 30% of the sample.

In the case of this clonotype: Its antigen remains unidentified. Within one base of it there is no much larger clone, and no base qualities were kept.

Sequenced material: blood. This receptor was identified in a man in his 60s in good health.

The CDR3 reads as follows: CSVGGFGGDTQYF. The DNA reads TGCAGCGTGGGAGGGTTTGGGGGAGATACGCAGTATTTT. The rearranged segments are TRBV29-1 and TRBJ2-3; TRBD2 aligns with 7 central bases. CDR1 SQVTM and CDR2 ANQGSEA are derived from the germline V gene. The CDR3 has 13 amino acids, counting the end cysteine and phenylalanine. Only the CDR3 region is kept as DNA, spanning 39 bases read in frame from base 1. V lost 6 bases and J lost 5 bases, and the count of bases not matched to a germline gene is 8.